What follows is one T cell receptor beta chain and its context. Its specificity is unknown. Measured with immunoSEQ multiplex PCR; TCRdb has only the in-frame clones, and not every one. The sample contains 350,000 to 550,000 clones, 85% to 90% of which appear only once. Germline-derived CDR1 and CDR2 are LGHDT and YNNKEL (reference sequence). Trimming removed 4 bases from V and 8 bases from J, with 8 bases in between. This CDR3 spans 12 amino acids. The treatment was: roughly 18 received Ad26.COV2.S at low or high dose, single or two shots; roughly five received placebo; per-sample allocation not given. Following the first vaccine or placebo injection, samples were taken on day 63. The entry originates in a study of Ad26.COV2.S vaccination and SARS-CoV-2 variants. Whole-study context: Ad26.COV2.S was injected intramuscularly once or twice, 56 days apart.

General study findings and limits: Vaccine recipients showed a spike-specific TCR breadth that was higher than in placebo recipients. The authors reported substantial breadth in spike-specific CD8+ and CD4+ T cell responses after vaccination. It was found that vaccine and placebo recipients had similar non-spike TCR breadth.

J is TRBJ2-2 and V is TRBV3-1 (or the pseudogene TRBV3-2); no reliable D call. The sample consisted of peripheral blood, taken in a trial of Ad26.COV2.S vaccine versus placebo. The clonotype was recovered from a person between 18 and 65 years old who received the Ad26.COV2.S COVID-19 vaccine or a placebo. The CDR3, as DNA: TGTGCCAGCAGCCTTAGGGCGGGGGAGCTGTTTTTT. Its protein is CASSLRAGELFF.